The 28 T cell receptor beta chains below were found in one sample sequenced in a study of T cell changes during pregnancy in multiple sclerosis. Assay used: immunoSEQ multiplex PCR; TCRdb lists only in-frame clones, some missing. The table has some 85,000 clones, about 94% seen once. The specimen comprised peripheral blood, sampled in the second trimester of pregnancy. Receptors were obtained from a female donor in good health, enrolled as a control in a pregnancy study.

Only one count was recorded for this clone. CDR3 sequence: CATSRVMGQPIRYGYTF. In nucleotides, the CDR3 is TGTGCCACCAGCAGAGTTATGGGACAGCCCATACGGTACGGCTACACCTTC. The chain links TRBV15 to TRBJ1-2, with 7 bases that match TRBD1. The CDR3 covers 17 residues. The V segment lost 1 base and the J segment 8 bases; nucleotides outside the gene matches: 16. From germline, CDR1 is LNHNV and CDR2 YYDKDF (reference sequence).

This clone has just one count. CDR3: CASSEGMNTEAFF. The CDR3 DNA sequence: TGTGCCAGTAGTGAGGGTATGAACACTGAAGCTTTCTTT. V is TRBV19 and J is TRBJ1-1; no reliable D call. Germline V gene lookup returns CDR1 LNHDA and CDR2 SQIVND (reference sequence). This CDR3 region has 13 residues. Trimming shortened V by 5 bases and J by 0 bases, and 7 bases separated the two germline ends. The whole variable domain, filled in from reference TRBV19 and TRBJ1-1, reads DGGITQSPKYLFRKEGQNVTLSCEQNLNHDAMYWYRQDPGQGLRLIYYSQIVNDFQKGDIAEGYSVSREKKESFPLTVTSAQKNPTAFYLCASSEGMNTEAFFGQGTRLTVV.

The chain joins TRBV30 to TRBJ2-7; 8 bases are a match to TRBD1. Germline V gene data show CDR1 as GTSNPN and CDR2 as SVGIG (reference sequence). V lost 4 bases to trimming and J lost 4 bases; unmatched junction nucleotides: 18. This CDR3 has 17 amino acids. The CDR3 reads CAWNTGTGRFLRYEQYF. CDR3 DNA sequence: TGTGCCTGGAATACCGGGACAGGAAGGTTTCTCAGGTACGAGCAGTACTTC. Full variable domain (outside the CDR3, taken from reference TRBV30 and TRBJ2-7): SQTIHQWPATLVQPVGSPLSLECTVEGTSNPNLYWYRQAAGRGLQLLFYSVGIGQISSEVPQNLSASRPQDRQFILSSKKLLLSDSGFYLCAWNTGTGRFLRYEQYFGPGTRLTVT.

The CDR3 protein is CASSLGDTTVMNTEAFF. As DNA, the CDR3 is TGCGCCAGCAGCTTGGGGGACACGACAGTCATGAACACTGAAGCTTTCTTT. This chain links TRBV5-1 with TRBJ1-1; possible D gene TRBD1, 6 bases. CDR1 is SGHRS, CDR2 YFSETQ, per germline. The CDR3 has 17 amino acids. Trimming left V 0 bases short and J 0 bases short, with 15 bases between.

The V gene is TRBV4-2, the J gene TRBJ2-3, with 8 bases fitting TRBD2. This CDR3 spans 16 amino acids. Germline CDR1 and CDR2: LGHNA and YNFKEQ. Germline trimming cut 0 bases from V and 2 bases from J; bases unmatched to any gene: 4. CDR3 protein: CASSQEGGGFTDTQYF. DNA of the CDR3: TGTGCCAGCAGCCAAGAGGGCGGGGGGTTCACAGATACGCAGTATTTT.

V and J are TRBV6-1 and TRBJ1-5, with 7 bases matching TRBD1. Germline V gene lookup returns CDR1 MNHNS and CDR2 SASEGT. The length of the CDR3 is 15 residues. The V segment lost 7 bases and the J segment 0 bases; nucleotides outside the gene matches: 6. The DNA for the CDR3 is TGTGCCAGCACTGCGGGGACAGATAGCAATCAGCCCCAGCATTTT. It specifies CASTAGTDSNQPQHF.

V and J are TRBV30 and TRBJ2-7; TRBD2 matches at 7 bases. In germline, CDR1 is GTSNPN, CDR2 SVGIG (reference sequence). The CDR3 is 14 residues long. The trim removed 0 bases at V and 6 bases at J, leaving 8 bases unmatched. The CDR3 sequence: CAWSVLRTRPEQYF. In DNA form, the CDR3 reads TGTGCCTGGAGTGTACTCAGGACTAGGCCCGAGCAGTACTTC.

This chain connects TRBV9 to TRBJ1-1; no clear D gene. Germline V gene lookup returns CDR1 SGDLS and CDR2 YYNGEE. V lost 0 bases and J lost 4, with 16 bases in between. The CDR3 runs 16 residues. In DNA, the CDR3 is TGTGCCAGCAGCGTAGGTCCGGAGGGTATGAGCACTGAAGCTTTCTTT. This gives the protein CASSVGPEGMSTEAFF. The entire variable domain, with the rest obtained from reference TRBV9 and TRBJ1-1, is as follows: DSGVTQTPKHLITATGQRVTLRCSPRSGDLSVYWYQQSLDQGLQFLIQYYNGEERAKGNILERFSAQQFPDLHSELNLSSLELGDSALYFCASSVGPEGMSTEAFFGQGTRLTVV.

The rearrangement joins TRBV7-9 to TRBJ2-7; TRBD2 matches at 8 bases. V lost 6 bases to trimming and J lost 7 bases; unmatched junction nucleotides: 8. The CDR3 is 13 amino acids. The V gene's germline CDR1 is SEHNR and CDR2 FQNEAQ (reference sequence). The CDR3 sequence: CASSPGGPQEQYF. CDR3 bases: TGTGCCAGCAGTCCGGGGGGGCCTCAAGAGCAGTACTTC.

The rearrangement links TRBV27 to TRBJ1-1, with TRBD1 identical over 10 bases. Germline trimming cut 5 bases from V and 8 bases from J; bases unmatched to any gene: 23. Germline V gene lookup returns CDR1 MNHEY and CDR2 SMNVEV (reference sequence). CDR3 size: 19 residues. In nucleotides, the CDR3 is TGTGCCAGCAGTCCTATAACCCTTGGTCCCCGGACAGGGGGAGGAGAAGCTTTCTTT. This gives the protein CASSPITLGPRTGGGEAFF.

This clone was picked up one time. This chain links TRBV28 with TRBJ2-1; 8 nucleotides align to TRBD2. The CDR3 totals 15 residues. Germline loops: CDR1 MDHEN, CDR2 SYDVKM. Trimming took 5 bases from V and 4 from J; bases not matched to a gene: 7. The CDR3: CASSPSGGNYNEQFF. The CDR3 DNA reads as TGTGCCAGCAGTCCCAGCGGGGGAAATTACAATGAGCAGTTCTTC.

The CDR3 spells CASGEANTEAFF. CDR3 DNA: TGTGCTAGTGGGGAGGCGAACACTGAAGCTTTCTTT. The J gene is TRBJ1-1, the V gene TRBV7-2; D gene ambiguous. Germline lookup yields CDR1 SGHTA and CDR2 FQGNSA. CDR3 length: 12 residues.

The chain uses TRBV27 and TRBJ1-1; D gene ambiguous. Germline CDR1 is MNHEY and CDR2 is SMNVEV (reference sequence). This CDR3 contains 10 residues. Deletions cut 8 bases from V and 7 bases from J, with 8 bases between. The CDR3, as DNA: TGTGCCAGCGGGCGGGGTGAAGCTTTCTTT. It specifies CASGRGEAFF.

The CDR3 sequence is CASSYDRGVYEQYF. The CDR3 DNA reads TGTGCCAGCAGTTACGACAGGGGGGTTTACGAGCAGTACTTC. The chain uses TRBV6-5 and TRBJ2-7, with 9 bases lining up with TRBD1. This CDR3 is 14 amino acids long. The V gene's germline CDR1 is MNHEY and CDR2 SVGAGI. V was clipped by 2 bases and J by 4 bases; unmatched bases: 3.

This rearrangement joins TRBV6-1 to TRBJ1-2; 9 bases are a match to TRBD1. CDR1 MNHNS and CDR2 SASEGT come from the germline V gene. V lost 3 bases to trimming and J lost 6 bases; unmatched junction nucleotides: 2. The CDR3 sequence is 13 residues long. Written as DNA, the CDR3 is TGTGCCAGCAGTGATAGGACAGGGGATGGCTACACCTTC. This codes for CASSDRTGDGYTF.

In DNA form, the CDR3 reads TGTGCCTGGACCACGGGGACAGATTATAATTCACCCCTCCACTTT. Translated, it gives CAWTTGTDYNSPLHF. This chain joins TRBV30 and TRBJ1-6; 7 bases match TRBD1. The V gene end was trimmed by 4 bases and the J gene end by 4 bases; junction bases not matched to a gene: 7. This CDR3 is built from 15 residues. The germline gives CDR1 GTSNPN, CDR2 SVGIG (reference sequence).

This chain joins TRBV18 and TRBJ1-1; D may be TRBD1 (5 bases). The CDR3 consists of 15 residues. CDR1 KGHSH and CDR2 LQKENI come from the germline V gene. Between the trimmed V and J ends, which lost 4 bases and 1 base, there was a span of 13 bases. The CDR3 loop reads CASSRSGSSNTEAFF. CDR3 sequence (DNA): TGTGCCAGCTCACGTTCAGGGTCCTCGAACACTGAAGCTTTCTTT.

The chain is built from TRBV7-9 and TRBJ2-3; TRBD2 matches at 8 bases. This CDR3 has 15 amino acids. V lost 5 bases to trimming and J lost 0 bases; unmatched junction nucleotides: 4. Looked up from germline, CDR1 is SEHNR and CDR2 is FQNEAQ (reference sequence). DNA of the CDR3: TGTGCCAGCAGCCTGGGACTAGGGAGCACAGATACGCAGTATTTT. It specifies CASSLGLGSTDTQYF. Looking up the rest from reference TRBV7-9 and TRBJ2-3 gives the full variable domain: DTGVSQNPRHKITKRGQNVTFRCDPISEHNRLYWYRQTLGQGPEFLTYFQNEAQLEKSRLLSDRFSAERPKGSFSTLEIQRTEQGDSAMYLCASSLGLGSTDTQYFGPGTRLTVL.

In DNA, the CDR3 is TGTGCCAGCAGCTACCTGGGGGGGCCTGAAGCTTTCTTT. This gives the protein CASSYLGGPEAFF. The chain uses TRBV7-2 and TRBJ1-1; possibly TRBD1 for D (6 bases). The V gene's germline CDR1 is SGHTA and CDR2 FQGNSA. V lost 4 bases and J 6 bases, leaving 12 bases between the germline ends. CDR3 size: 13 residues.

This rearrangement joins TRBV5-1 to TRBJ2-2; D unresolved. The CDR3 runs to 15 residues. Germline V gene sequence: CDR1 SGHRS, CDR2 YFSETQ. The ends were cut back, 0 bases at V and 5 bases at J, with 11 bases in the middle. The CDR3 DNA sequence: TGCGCCAGCAGCTTGGTTTATGGCAAAACCGGGGAGCTGTTTTTT. Encoded protein: CASSLVYGKTGELFF.

This clone was seen just once. The DNA of the CDR3 is TGTGCCAGCAGAAGTACAGGGGTAGCTGAAGCTTTCTTT. It yields the protein CASRSTGVAEAFF. The gene calls are TRBV7-2 and TRBJ1-1, with 7 positions matching TRBD1. Germline-derived CDR1 and CDR2 are SGHTA and FQGNSA. The CDR3 is 13 amino acids. The ends lost 6 bases at V and 6 bases at J; junction bases unmatched: 7.

The rearrangement links TRBV2 to TRBJ2-1; D unresolved. CDR3 length equals 12 residues. CDR1 is SNHLY, CDR2 FYNNEI, per germline. The V gene lost 6 bases and the J gene lost 3 bases, with 6 bases spanning the gap. CDR3 loop: CASRQLYNEQFF. CDR3 nucleotide sequence: TGTGCCAGCAGGCAACTCTACAATGAGCAGTTCTTC.

The CDR3 here is CASRTGAEAFF. CDR3 nucleotide sequence: TGTGCCAGCAGGACAGGGGCTGAAGCTTTCTTT. The chain recombines TRBV2 with TRBJ1-1; 8 nucleotides align to TRBD1. The CDR3 runs to 11 residues. V lost 6 bases to trimming and J lost 6 bases; unmatched junction nucleotides: 0. CDR1 SNHLY and CDR2 FYNNEI come from the germline V gene.

This chain joins TRBV18 and TRBJ1-5, with D possibly being TRBD1 (5 bases). The germline V and J ends were trimmed by 3 bases and 2 bases, with 11 bases remaining between them. In germline, CDR1 is KGHSH, CDR2 LQKENI. This CDR3 is built from 15 residues. The CDR3 region is CASSPVGGGNQPQHF. CDR3 sequence (DNA): TGTGCCAGCTCACCCGTCGGGGGTGGCAATCAGCCCCAGCATTTT.

This chain uses TRBV11-2 with TRBJ2-1; the match to TRBD2 covers 7 bases. Looked up from germline, CDR1 is SGHAT and CDR2 is FQNNGV. Unmatched junction bases numbered 7, after V lost 0 bases and J lost 8 bases. This CDR3 comprises 15 residues. The CDR3 nucleotides read TGTGCCAGCAGCTTAGATTCGGGGGGATATCATGAGCAGTTCTTC. It specifies CASSLDSGGYHEQFF.

Details on this clone: A read error may account for a junction end that differs from germline. The chain joins TRBV6-1 to TRBJ1-2, with TRBD1 identical over 9 bases. The CDR3 extends over 16 amino acids. Germline loops: CDR1 MNHNS, CDR2 SASEGT. The CDR3, as DNA: TGTGCCAGTAGTGGCCCAAGGACAGGGGATCACTATGGCTACACCTTC. Protein sequence: CASSGPRTGDHYGYTF.

The chain uses TRBV19 and TRBJ2-2; 7 bases line up with TRBD1. This CDR3 spans 14 amino acids. V gave up 9 bases and J gave up 0 bases; unmatched junction bases: 4. Germline-derived CDR1 and CDR2 are LNHDA and SQIVND (reference sequence). The CDR3 DNA is TGTGCCAGCGCCGGGACAGCGAACACCGGGGAGCTGTTTTTT. Its protein is CASAGTANTGELFF.

The CDR3 DNA reads TGTGCCAGCAGTGAAGTGGCAGGTAGTCAAGAGACCCAGTACTTC. As protein: CASSEVAGSQETQYF. V gene TRBV6-1 combines with J gene TRBJ2-5; D is undetermined. CDR3 length equals 15 residues. V was shortened by 1 base and J by 2 bases, with 11 bases between the two germline ends. The germline V gene has CDR1 MNHNS and CDR2 SASEGT.